This TCR beta chain was recovered during a study of blood T cell repertoires in COVID-19. Study as a whole: T cells, B-cell-depleted T cells, or PBMCs supplied cDNA or gDNA.

V lost 6 bases to trimming and J lost 3 bases, with 9 bases between them. The CDR3 has 12 amino acids. In germline, CDR1 is SGHNT, CDR2 YYREEE (reference sequence). The authors' processing: Estimation of nucleated cell counts was performed using reference gene primer amplification. Libraries were prepared by immunoSEQ multiplex PCR; TCRdb keeps only in-frame clonotypes and omits some of them. The V and J calls and clone size are taken from that table; D and trimming were inferred from the DNA. Of under 200,000 clones listed, more than 70% are singletons. Source material: peripheral blood. The receptor comes from a woman in her sixties or seventies who had recovered from COVID-19. The rearrangement uses TRBV5-4 and TRBJ1-2; perhaps TRBD1 as D (5 bases). This CDR3 is CASTKGYYGYTF. The DNA for the CDR3 is TGTGCCAGCACTAAGGGGTACTATGGCTACACCTTC.